Sequencing of this T cell receptor beta chain was carried out in a study of post-analysis software for immune sequencing data (dated by TCRdb to the mid-2010s). About the full investigation: Relapsing-remitting, secondary progressive and progressive-relapsing multiple sclerosis were recorded as disease courses, and subtype annotation was lacking for some patients. A subset of samples was prepared in parallel using single-end sample barcoding, then pooled and co-amplified after Illumina adapter ligation. The patient repertoires were compared against about a dozen previously published healthy control repertoires obtained from donors aged 6 to 25 years. Overall results and qualifications from the work: Significantly lower normalized Chao1 diversity was found in multiple sclerosis patients than in controls, suggesting substantial peripheral T-cell clonal expansion. The multiple sclerosis patient group was slightly younger than the control group. Direct clustering with F measure showed strong co-clustering of samples prepared in the same batch, prompting a batch-effect correction. Patients showed significantly higher frequencies than controls for roughly five TRBV segments, among them TRBV5-6, TRBV5-1 and TRBV20-1.

The library was made by PCR. Sequencing used an Illumina HiSeq 2500. Unique molecular identifiers were incorporated into TCR beta cDNA libraries to reduce PCR and sequencing biases. Every 1 to 10 million input T cells yielded 500,000 or so cDNA molecules, meaning each molecule approximated one T cell. The patient libraries were prepared and sequenced using the same protocol as the earlier healthy control dataset. Samples belonging to the same batch were prepared together, multiplexed and sequenced on a shared HiSeq lane. The study's own analysis went as follows. MIGEC was used to process the raw barcoded reads, and molecular identifier groups with only a single read were discarded before consensus assembly and CDR3 extraction. Clonotype tables were post-analysed with VDJtools, and diversity was normalized by down-sampling all datasets to the smallest sample size. To correct batch-related cross-sample contamination, repertoire overlap clustering matched CDR3 amino acid sequences but not nucleotide sequences. TCRdb redid the processing of the public reads, applying fastp at Q25 and MiXCR, and retained in-frame beta chains. Each CDR3 protein gets just one entry, which takes the most common genes and DNA from the rows behind it. The V and J calls and clone size come from TCRdb's table, not from the authors' own analysis. For this sample there are about 540,000 distinct CDR3 sequences; 30% to 40% appear just once. About 5.6% of the sample belongs to the ten largest clones.

The CDR1 and CDR2 encoded by the germline V gene are SGHAT and FQNNGV. Relative to germline, V is 5 bases shorter and J is 10 bases shorter, with 11 bases between their ends. The CDR3 runs 11 residues from the cysteine to the phenylalanine. Of all the DNA, just the CDR3 is kept, 33 bases in frame from base 1. To demonstrate the VDJtools post-analysis software, TCR beta repertoires were profiled from the peripheral blood of roughly 14 young patients with multiple sclerosis. The multiple sclerosis patients were children and adolescents between roughly 6 and 16 years of age. This clonotype was observed a few times. No antigen is known for it. There are no base qualities to consult, and no much larger clone falls within one base.

The sequencing input was blood. The receptor was derived from a girl younger than 18 with multiple sclerosis. The chain uses TRBV11-2 and TRBJ2-5; D gene: possibly TRBD2, on 5 matching bases. This receptor has the CDR3 CASSQTGSQYF. The nucleotide sequence reads as follows: TGTGCCAGCAGCCAGACGGGGAGCCAGTACTTC.